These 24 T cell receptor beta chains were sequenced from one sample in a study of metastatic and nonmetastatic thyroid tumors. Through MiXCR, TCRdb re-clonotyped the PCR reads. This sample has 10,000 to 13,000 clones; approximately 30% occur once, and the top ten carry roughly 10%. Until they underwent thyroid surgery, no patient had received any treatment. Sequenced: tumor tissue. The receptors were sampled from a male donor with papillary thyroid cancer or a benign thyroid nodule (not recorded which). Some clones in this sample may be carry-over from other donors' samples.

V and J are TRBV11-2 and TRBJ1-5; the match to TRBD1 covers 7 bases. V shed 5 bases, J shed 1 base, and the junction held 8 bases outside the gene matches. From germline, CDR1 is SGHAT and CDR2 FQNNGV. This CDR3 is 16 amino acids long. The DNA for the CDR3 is TGTGCCAGCAGCCCGTCGACAGGGAACAGCAATCAGCCCCAGCATTTT. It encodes CASSPSTGNSNQPQHF.

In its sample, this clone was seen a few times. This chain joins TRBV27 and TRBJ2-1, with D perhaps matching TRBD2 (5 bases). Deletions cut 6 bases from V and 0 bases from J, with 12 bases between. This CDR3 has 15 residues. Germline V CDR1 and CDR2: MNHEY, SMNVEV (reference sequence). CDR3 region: CASREAVFSYNEQFF. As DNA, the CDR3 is TGTGCCAGCAGAGAAGCGGTGTTCTCCTACAATGAGCAGTTCTTC.

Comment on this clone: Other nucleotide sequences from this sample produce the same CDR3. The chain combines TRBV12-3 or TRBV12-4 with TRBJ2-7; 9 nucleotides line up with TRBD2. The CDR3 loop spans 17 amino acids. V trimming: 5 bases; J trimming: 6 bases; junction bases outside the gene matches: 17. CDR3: CASSVRMGLAGWREQYF. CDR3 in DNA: TGTGCCAGCAGTGTGCGCATGGGACTAGCCGGATGGCGCGAGCAGTACTTC.

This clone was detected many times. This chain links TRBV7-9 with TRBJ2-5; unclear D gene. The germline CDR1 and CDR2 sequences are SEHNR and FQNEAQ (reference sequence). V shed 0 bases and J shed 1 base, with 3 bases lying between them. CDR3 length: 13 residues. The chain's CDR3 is CASSLASQETQYF. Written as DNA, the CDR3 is TGTGCCAGCAGCTTAGCCAGCCAAGAGACCCAGTACTTC.

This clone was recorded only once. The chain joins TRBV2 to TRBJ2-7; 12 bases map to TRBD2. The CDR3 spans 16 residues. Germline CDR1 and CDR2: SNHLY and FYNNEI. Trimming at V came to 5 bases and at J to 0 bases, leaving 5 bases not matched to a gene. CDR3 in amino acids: CASSPATSGSSYEQYF. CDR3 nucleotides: TGTGCCAGCAGTCCCGCGACTAGCGGGAGCTCCTACGAGCAGTACTTC.

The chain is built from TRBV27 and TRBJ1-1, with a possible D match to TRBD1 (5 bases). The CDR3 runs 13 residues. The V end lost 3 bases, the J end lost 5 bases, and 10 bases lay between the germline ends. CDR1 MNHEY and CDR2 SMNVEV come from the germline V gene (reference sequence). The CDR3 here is CASSLGRRTEAFF. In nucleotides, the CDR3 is TGTGCCAGCAGTTTGGGGCGGCGTACTGAAGCTTTCTTT.

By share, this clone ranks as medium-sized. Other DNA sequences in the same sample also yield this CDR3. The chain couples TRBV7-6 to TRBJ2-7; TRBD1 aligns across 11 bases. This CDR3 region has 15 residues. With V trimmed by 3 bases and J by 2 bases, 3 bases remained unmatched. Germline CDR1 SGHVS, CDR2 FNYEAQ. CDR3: CASSLGTGGTYEQYF. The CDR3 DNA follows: TGTGCCAGCAGCTTGGGGACAGGGGGGACCTACGAGCAGTACTTC.

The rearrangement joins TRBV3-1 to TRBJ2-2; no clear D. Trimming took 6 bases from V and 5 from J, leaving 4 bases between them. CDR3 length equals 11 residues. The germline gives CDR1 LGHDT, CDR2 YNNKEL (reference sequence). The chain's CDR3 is CASRATGELFF. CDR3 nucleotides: TGTGCCAGCAGAGCTACCGGGGAGCTGTTTTTT.

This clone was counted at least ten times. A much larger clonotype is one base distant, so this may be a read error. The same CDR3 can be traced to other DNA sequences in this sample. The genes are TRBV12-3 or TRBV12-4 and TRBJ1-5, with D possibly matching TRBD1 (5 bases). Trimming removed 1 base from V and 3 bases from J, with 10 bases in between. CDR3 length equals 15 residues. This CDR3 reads CASSLGTGPNQPQHF. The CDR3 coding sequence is TGTGCCAGCAGTTTAGGGACGGGGCCCAATCAGCCCCAGCATTTT.

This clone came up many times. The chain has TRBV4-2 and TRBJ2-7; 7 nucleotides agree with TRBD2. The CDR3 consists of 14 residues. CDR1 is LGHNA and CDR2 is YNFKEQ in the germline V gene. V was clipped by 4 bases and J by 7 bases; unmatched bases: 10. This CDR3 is CASSPPREGGEQYF. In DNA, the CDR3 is TGTGCCAGCAGCCCCCCCCGAGAGGGAGGGGAGCAGTACTTC.

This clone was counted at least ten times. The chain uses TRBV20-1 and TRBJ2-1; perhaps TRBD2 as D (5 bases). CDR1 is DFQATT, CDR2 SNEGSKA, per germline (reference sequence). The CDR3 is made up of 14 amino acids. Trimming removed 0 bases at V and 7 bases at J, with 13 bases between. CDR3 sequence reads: CSARDWAGGNEQFF. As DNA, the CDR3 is TGCAGTGCTAGAGATTGGGCCGGCGGGAATGAGCAGTTCTTC.

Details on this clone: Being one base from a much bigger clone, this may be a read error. CDR3 nucleotides: TGTGCCAGCAGTCACGCGGCTAGGGAGAAGCTCTTC. As protein: CASSHAAREKLF. The chain has TRBV12-3 or TRBV12-4 and TRBJ2-1; D might be TRBD2 (5 bases). The CDR3 extends over 12 amino acids.

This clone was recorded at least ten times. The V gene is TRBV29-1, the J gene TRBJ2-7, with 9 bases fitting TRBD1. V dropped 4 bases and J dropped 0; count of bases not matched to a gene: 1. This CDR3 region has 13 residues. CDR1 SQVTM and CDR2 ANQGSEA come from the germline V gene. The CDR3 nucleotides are TGCAGCGTTGGGACAGGGGTCTCCTACGAGCAGTACTTC. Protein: CSVGTGVSYEQYF.

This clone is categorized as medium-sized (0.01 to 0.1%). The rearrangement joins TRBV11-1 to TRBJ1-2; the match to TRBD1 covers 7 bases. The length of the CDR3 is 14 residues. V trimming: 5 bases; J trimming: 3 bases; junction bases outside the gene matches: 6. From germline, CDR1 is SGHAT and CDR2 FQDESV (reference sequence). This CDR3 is CASSPNRGDYGYTF. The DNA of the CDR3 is TGTGCCAGCAGCCCCAACAGGGGCGACTATGGCTACACCTTC.

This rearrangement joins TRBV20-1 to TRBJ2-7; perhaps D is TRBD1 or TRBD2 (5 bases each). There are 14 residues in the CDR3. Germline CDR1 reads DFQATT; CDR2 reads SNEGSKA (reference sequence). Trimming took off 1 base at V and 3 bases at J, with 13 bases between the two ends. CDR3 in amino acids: CSARAPGTDYEQYF. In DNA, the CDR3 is TGCAGTGCTAGAGCCCCAGGGACGGACTACGAGCAGTACTTC.

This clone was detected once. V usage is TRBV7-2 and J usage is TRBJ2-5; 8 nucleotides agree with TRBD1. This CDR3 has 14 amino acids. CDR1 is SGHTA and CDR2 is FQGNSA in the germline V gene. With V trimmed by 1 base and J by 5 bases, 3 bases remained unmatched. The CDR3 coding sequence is TGTGCCAGCAGCTTAGGGGCAGGGGGCGAGACCCAGTACTTC. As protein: CASSLGAGGETQYF.

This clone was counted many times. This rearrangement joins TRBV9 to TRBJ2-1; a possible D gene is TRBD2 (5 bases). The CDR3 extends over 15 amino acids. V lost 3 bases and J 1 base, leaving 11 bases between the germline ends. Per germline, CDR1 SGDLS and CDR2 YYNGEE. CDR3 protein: CASSAGSGSYNEQFF. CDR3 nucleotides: TGTGCCAGCAGCGCGGGGTCGGGTTCCTACAATGAGCAGTTCTTC.

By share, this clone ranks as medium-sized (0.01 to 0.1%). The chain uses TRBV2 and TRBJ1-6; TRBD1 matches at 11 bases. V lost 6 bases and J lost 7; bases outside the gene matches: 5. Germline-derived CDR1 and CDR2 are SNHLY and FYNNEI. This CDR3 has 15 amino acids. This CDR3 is CASSVDRGLNSPLHF. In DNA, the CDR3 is TGTGCCAGCAGCGTGGACAGGGGGCTCAATTCACCCCTCCACTTT.

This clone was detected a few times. The CDR3 protein is CAWSLDRGNSPLHF. CDR3 in DNA: TGTGCCTGGAGCTTGGACAGGGGTAATTCACCCCTCCACTTT. This chain links TRBV30 with TRBJ1-6; the match to TRBD1 covers 9 bases. The trim removed 3 bases at V and 6 bases at J, leaving 3 bases unmatched. Germline V gene lookup returns CDR1 GTSNPN and CDR2 SVGIG (reference sequence). This CDR3 is 14 amino acids long.

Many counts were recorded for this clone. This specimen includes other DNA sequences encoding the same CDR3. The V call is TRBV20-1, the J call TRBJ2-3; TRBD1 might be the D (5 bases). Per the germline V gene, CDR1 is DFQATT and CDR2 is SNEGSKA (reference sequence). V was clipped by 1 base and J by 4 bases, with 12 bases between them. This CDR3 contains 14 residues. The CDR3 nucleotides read TGCAGTGCTAGAGTAGGGGTTGAGGCAGATACGCAGTATTTT. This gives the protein CSARVGVEADTQYF.

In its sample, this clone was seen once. CDR3 DNA sequence: TGTGCCAGCTCGGCAGGAGGAAATGAAAAACTGTTTTTT. Amino acids: CASSAGGNEKLFF. This chain uses TRBV18 with TRBJ1-4; D remains ambiguous. Trimming took 6 bases from V and 5 from J, leaving 10 bases between them. The germline gives CDR1 KGHSH, CDR2 LQKENI. This CDR3 contains 13 residues. Looking up the rest from reference TRBV18 and TRBJ1-4 gives the full variable domain: NAGVMQNPRHLVRRRGQEARLRCSPMKGHSHVYWYRQLPEEGLKFMVYLQKENIIDESGMPKERFSAEFPKEGPSILRIQQVVRGDSAAYFCASSAGGNEKLFFGSGTQLSVL.

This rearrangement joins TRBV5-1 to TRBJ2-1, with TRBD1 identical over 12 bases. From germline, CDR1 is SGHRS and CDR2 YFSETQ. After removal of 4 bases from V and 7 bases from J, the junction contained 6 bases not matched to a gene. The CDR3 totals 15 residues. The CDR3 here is CASSAGTGGANEQFF. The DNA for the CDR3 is TGCGCCAGCAGCGCCGGGACAGGGGGCGCGAATGAGCAGTTCTTC.

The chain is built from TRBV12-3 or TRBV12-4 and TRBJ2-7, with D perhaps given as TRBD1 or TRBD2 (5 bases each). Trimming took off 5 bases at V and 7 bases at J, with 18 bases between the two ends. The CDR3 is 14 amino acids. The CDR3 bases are TGTGCCAGCAGTCCCGGTGGACATGACTATGAGCAGTACTTC. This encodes CASSPGGHDYEQYF.

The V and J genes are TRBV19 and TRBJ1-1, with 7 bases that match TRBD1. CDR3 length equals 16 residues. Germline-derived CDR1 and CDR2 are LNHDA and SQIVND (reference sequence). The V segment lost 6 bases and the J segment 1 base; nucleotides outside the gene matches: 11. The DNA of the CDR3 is TGTGCCAGTAGCTCCGGACAGGCCGGACGGAACACTGAAGCTTTCTTT. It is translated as CASSSGQAGRNTEAFF.